The 14 T cell receptor beta chains presented below share a single source sample, sequenced in a study of shared clonotypes between healthy human individuals. Generated by immunoSEQ multiplex PCR, the TCRdb table keeps only in-frame clones and is missing some. The data hold approximately 740,000 clones, with around 72% observed a single time. The material sequenced was memory CD4+ T cells sorted from blood. Described subset: CD45RA-negative fraction. All receptors come from a woman in her twenties or thirties in good health.

This clone has just a few counts. V and J are TRBV29-1 and TRBJ2-3, with D possibly TRBD2 on 6 matching bases. CDR3 length equals 14 residues. Germline V gene sequence: CDR1 SQVTM, CDR2 ANQGSEA. Trimming pared 3 bases from V and 2 bases from J, leaving 12 bases between. The CDR3 DNA reads TGCAGCGTTGACGCCGAGCGGGCCACAGATACGCAGTATTTT. It is translated as CSVDAERATDTQYF.

The V and J genes are TRBV6-1 and TRBJ1-4, with D perhaps matching TRBD1 (5 bases). This CDR3 region has 15 residues. The germline V and J ends were trimmed by 1 base and 4 bases, with 10 bases remaining between them. From germline, CDR1 is MNHNS and CDR2 SASEGT. CDR3 in DNA: TGTGCCAGCAGTGAAGTGACAGATTATAATGAAAAACTGTTTTTT. Amino acids: CASSEVTDYNEKLFF.

This chain connects TRBV29-1 to TRBJ2-3, with D maybe TRBD1 (5 bases). The germline gives CDR1 SQVTM, CDR2 ANQGSEA. The V and J ends lost 6 bases and 5 bases respectively, with 15 bases between them. This CDR3 is 13 amino acids long. The CDR3: CSVSIDRKDTQYF. CDR3 in DNA: TGCAGCGTCTCCATTGACAGAAAAGATACGCAGTATTTT.

V usage is TRBV4-2 and J usage is TRBJ2-7; D gene ambiguous. Germline CDR1 is LGHNA and CDR2 is YNFKEQ. CDR3 length: 15 residues. Trimming cost V 1 base and J 0 bases, with 10 bases left between them. The CDR3 region is CASSQGPRSSYEQYF. The CDR3 DNA reads as TGTGCCAGCAGCCAAGGTCCCCGGAGCTCCTACGAGCAGTACTTC.

The chain has TRBV28 and TRBJ1-1; a weak D match, TRBD1 (5 bases). V was trimmed by 2 bases and J by 2 bases, leaving 9 bases between them. Germline lookup yields CDR1 MDHEN and CDR2 SYDVKM. The CDR3 loop spans 14 amino acids. The CDR3 loop is CASSLRQGNTEAFF. CDR3 DNA: TGTGCCAGCAGTTTACGTCAGGGAAACACTGAAGCTTTCTTT.

Comment on this clone: A read error is possible here, since a much larger clone lies one base away. Distinct nucleotide sequences in the sample also encode this CDR3. The CDR3 sequence is CASRAGTNTGELFF. The CDR3 region has the DNA TGTGCCAGCAGAGCAGGGACGAACACTGGGGAGCTGTTTTTT. This sequence joins TRBV7-9 and TRBJ2-2; TRBD1 or TRBD2 may be the D gene (5 bases each). Germline V gene data show CDR1 as SEHNR and CDR2 as FQNEAQ (reference sequence). The CDR3 covers 14 residues.

This clone was found a few times. The rearrangement uses TRBV9 and TRBJ2-5; a weak D match, TRBD2 (6 bases). There are 15 residues in the CDR3. The V and J ends lost 0 bases and 3 bases respectively, with 12 bases between them. Looked up from germline, CDR1 is SGDLS and CDR2 is YYNGEE. The CDR3 spells CASSVDEGRKETQYF. Here the CDR3 DNA reads TGTGCCAGCAGCGTAGATGAGGGGAGGAAAGAGACCCAGTACTTC.

The chain couples TRBV29-1 to TRBJ1-3; no reliable D call. The CDR3 is 13 residues long. Germline V gene lookup returns CDR1 SQVTM and CDR2 ANQGSEA. V dropped 5 bases and J dropped 4 bases, with 12 bases sitting between them. Written as DNA, the CDR3 is TGCAGCGTTCTCCTGAGAGACGGAAACACCATATATTTT. This translates into CSVLLRDGNTIYF.

The chain couples TRBV30 to TRBJ1-2; no clear D gene. The germline gives CDR1 GTSNPN, CDR2 SVGIG (reference sequence). Trimming left V 4 bases short and J 4 bases short, with 13 bases between. This CDR3 has 13 residues. Here the CDR3 reads CAWNRMGPYGYTF. The CDR3 coding sequence is TGTGCCTGGAACCGGATGGGCCCCTATGGCTACACCTTC.

The rearrangement links TRBV5-1 to TRBJ1-4; D not certain. With 5 bases removed from V and 3 bases from J, the gap between germline ends came to 11 bases. The length of the CDR3 is 14 residues. Germline V gene lookup returns CDR1 SGHRS and CDR2 YFSETQ. CDR3 residues: CASRVGSANEKLFF. The DNA of the CDR3 is TGCGCCAGCAGGGTGGGATCTGCTAATGAAAAACTGTTTTTT. Using reference TRBV5-1 and TRBJ1-4 for the parts outside the CDR3, the full variable domain is KAGVTQTPRYLIKTRGQQVTLSCSPISGHRSVSWYQQTPGQGLQFLFEYFSETQRNKGNFPGRFSGRQFSNSRSEMNVSTLELGDSALYLCASRVGSANEKLFFGSGTQLSVL.

The rearrangement uses TRBV14 and TRBJ2-3; 12 bases are shared with TRBD2. This CDR3 contains 14 residues. CDR1 and CDR2 (germline): SGHDN, FVKESK. The junction had 2 bases not matched to a gene; V was cut back by 0 bases and J by 10 bases. Here the CDR3 DNA reads TGTGCCAGCAGCCAAGAACTAGCGGGAGGAGCGCAGTATTTT. Amino acid sequence: CASSQELAGGAQYF.

The chain couples TRBV5-1 to TRBJ1-2; a possible D gene is TRBD1 (6 bases). The CDR3 spans 15 residues. Germline V gene data show CDR1 as SGHRS and CDR2 as YFSETQ. V was trimmed by 4 bases and J by 2 bases, leaving 15 bases between them. The CDR3 protein is CASSPQGFQNYGYTF. The DNA for the CDR3 is TGCGCCAGCAGCCCACAGGGATTCCAGAACTATGGCTACACCTTC. The entire variable domain, with the rest obtained from reference TRBV5-1 and TRBJ1-2, is as follows: KAGVTQTPRYLIKTRGQQVTLSCSPISGHRSVSWYQQTPGQGLQFLFEYFSETQRNKGNFPGRFSGRQFSNSRSEMNVSTLELGDSALYLCASSPQGFQNYGYTFGSGTRLTVV.

This clone was counted once. This chain connects TRBV18 to TRBJ2-2; D gene ambiguous. V was clipped by 1 base and J by 1 base, with 4 bases between them. Germline values: CDR1 KGHSH, CDR2 LQKENI. This CDR3 is 14 amino acids long. Written as DNA, the CDR3 is TGTGCCAGCTCACCACAGGAGAACACCGGGGAGCTGTTTTTT. Its protein is CASSPQENTGELFF.

The rearrangement joins TRBV25-1 to TRBJ2-7; 8 nucleotides align to TRBD1. The germline CDR1 and CDR2 sequences are MGHDK and SYGVNS. The CDR3 totals 13 residues. The trim removed 8 bases at V and 4 bases at J, leaving 7 bases unmatched. CDR3 in DNA: TGTGCCAGCGGTCCAGGGGGCGGATACGAGCAGTACTTC. As protein: CASGPGGGYEQYF.